Sequencing of this T cell receptor (beta chain) was carried out in a study of patients and donors after allogeneic stem cell transplantation. TCRdb used MiXCR to reprocess the RT-PCR reads, holding one entry per CDR3 protein. The data contain approximately 430,000 distinct CDR3 sequences, 16% of them seen just once; the ten biggest clones take up 6.5% to 7.5%. This clonotype appeared a few times. The clonotype was recovered from a human donor who was either an allogeneic HSCT recipient or a stem cell or donor lymphocyte infusion donor (not recorded which). It is not recorded whose cells these are; they may come from a transplant donor. Sequenced input: blood, either unsorted or a sorted T cell fraction (not recorded which).

CDR3 in amino acids: CASSYGGLAVSYEQYF. CDR3 sequence (DNA): TGCGCCAGCAGCTACGGGGGCCTTGCGGTCTCCTACGAGCAGTACTTC. The chain joins TRBV5-1 to TRBJ2-7; D tentatively reads TRBD1 or TRBD2 (6 bases each). Germline lookup yields CDR1 SGHRS and CDR2 YFSETQ. The CDR3 length is 16 residues. With 3 bases removed from V and 0 bases from J, the gap between germline ends came to 16 bases.